This T cell receptor beta chain was sequenced during a study of blood T cell repertoires in COVID-19. Profiling relied on immunoSEQ multiplex PCR, and the TCRdb table lists in-frame clones only, not all of them. Here the sample spans some 300,000 clones, more than 80% being singletons. Germline loops: CDR1 SNHLY, CDR2 FYNNEI. The CDR3 length is 16 residues. The junction had 4 bases not matched to a gene; V was cut back by 4 bases and J by 3 bases. The source of this sequence is a woman in her forties or fifties with COVID-19, enrolled during active disease. Material for sequencing was peripheral blood. The genes are TRBV2 and TRBJ2-1, with 12 bases that match TRBD2. CDR3 nucleotides: TGTGCCAGCAGTGCGGGACTAGCGGGCCTCTACAATGAGCAGTTCTTC. This sequence encodes CASSAGLAGLYNEQFF.